This TCR beta chain appears in the sequencing data of a study of blood T cell repertoires in COVID-19. Per the authors' pipeline: Estimated nucleated cell counts came from reference gene primer amplification. Clones were sequenced by immunoSEQ multiplex PCR, and TCRdb holds only the in-frame ones, with some missing. Clone size and the V and J calls come from that table; the DNA yielded D and trimming. The sample yields 300,000 to 400,000 clones, 65% to 90% seen once. The CDR3 loop spans 14 amino acids. Germline-derived CDR1 and CDR2 are SGHTA and FQGNSA. The ends were cut back, 4 bases at V and 10 bases at J, with 17 bases in the middle. It was during active infection that Seattle patients were enrolled and then longitudinally followed.

Material: peripheral blood. This chain joins TRBV7-2 and TRBJ2-1; D possibly corresponds to TRBD1 (6 bases). The source is an older woman with COVID-19, enrolled during active disease. CDR3 in amino acids: CASSWITGSWEQFF. The CDR3 region has the DNA TGTGCCAGCAGCTGGATCACAGGGTCTTGGGAGCAGTTCTTC.